This T cell receptor beta chain comes out of a study of response to subunit inactivated influenza vaccine. TCRdb redid the calling of the RT-PCR reads with MiXCR, one entry per CDR3 protein. The sample yields 500,000 to 550,000 distinct CDR3 sequences, approximately 7.6% seen once. With 0 bases removed from V and 4 bases from J, the gap between germline ends came to 10 bases. Germline lookup yields CDR1 MGHRA and CDR2 YSYEKL. The CDR3 runs to 15 residues. The material was PBMCs from blood, obtained roughly 24 months after vaccination. The TCR comes from a man in his fifties or sixties who received an inactivated influenza vaccine. V is TRBV4-1 and J is TRBJ1-3; maybe TRBD1 (6 bases). CDR3 in amino acids: CASSQDPGVGNTIYF. The DNA of the CDR3 is TGCGCCAGCAGCCAAGATCCAGGGGTCGGAAACACCATATATTTT.